This T cell receptor (beta chain) is drawn from a study of blood T cell repertoires in COVID-19. Study-level information: Some COVID-19 samples were acute and others convalescent; all came from the United States, Italy and Spain. From T cells, B-cell-depleted T cells, or PBMCs came the material, which was cDNA or gDNA.

This clone was seen only once. Cohort assignment relied on participant-reported clinical history. Produced via immunoSEQ multiplex PCR; TCRdb's table is partial and in-frame only. The table shows around 400,000 clones, with roughly nine tenths occurring only once. The CDR3 has 16 residues. J was trimmed by 0 bases and V by 1 base; bases with no gene match: 4. Germline CDR1 reads SGHTA; CDR2 reads FQGNSA. Sequenced: PBMCs or T cells enriched from blood (not recorded which). This chain uses TRBV7-2 with TRBJ2-5, with 8 nucleotides matching TRBD1. The receptor was isolated from a woman aged 40 to 55 who had been exposed to COVID-19. CDR3 bases: TGTGCCAGCAGCTTAGGCCCAGGGGGCAACCAAGAGACCCAGTACTTC. Translated, it gives CASSLGPGGNQETQYF.